This T cell receptor beta chain was recorded in a study of regulatory T cells in long-lasting Graves disease. Investigators prepared the TCR beta libraries by applying iRepertoire HTBI primers and Arm-PCR of CDR3 regions. TCRdb passed the multiplex PCR reads through MiXCR, listing each CDR3 protein once. The sample lists fewer than 600,000 distinct CDR3 sequences, roughly 22% occurring once. Time point specified: persistent/refractory GD, antithyroid drugs over 5 years with positive TRAb. Isolated PBMC RNA provided the starting material for the TCR library. The EDTA tubes were filled with 7.5 to 9 milliliters of drawn peripheral blood. The CDR3 has 15 residues. Germline V lookup: CDR1 MNHNS, CDR2 SASEGT. The ends were cut back, 6 bases at V and 5 bases at J, with 17 bases in the middle.

The sample here was peripheral blood mononuclear cells (PBMCs), taken when the disease was refractory, from a patient treated with antithyroid drugs. V and J are TRBV6-1 and TRBJ1-5; D is unresolved. The sequence came from a female donor with Graves disease. The CDR3 DNA reads as TGTGCCAGCAGAGCGGTGACGGAGGGCGATCAGCCCCAGCATTTT. Protein: CASRAVTEGDQPQHF.